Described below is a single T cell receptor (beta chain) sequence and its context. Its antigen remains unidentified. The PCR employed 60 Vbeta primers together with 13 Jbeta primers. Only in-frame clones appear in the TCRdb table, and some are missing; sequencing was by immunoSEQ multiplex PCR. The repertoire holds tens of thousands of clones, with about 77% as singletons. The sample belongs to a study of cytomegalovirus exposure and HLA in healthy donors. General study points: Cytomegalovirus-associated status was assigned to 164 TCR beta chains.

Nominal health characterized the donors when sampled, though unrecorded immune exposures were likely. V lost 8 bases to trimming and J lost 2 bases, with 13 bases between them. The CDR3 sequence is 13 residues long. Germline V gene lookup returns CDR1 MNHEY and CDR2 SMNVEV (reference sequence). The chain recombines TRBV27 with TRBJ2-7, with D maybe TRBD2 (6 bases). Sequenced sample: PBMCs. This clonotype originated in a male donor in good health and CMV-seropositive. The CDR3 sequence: CASQQGGAYEQYF. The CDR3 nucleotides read TGTGCCAGCCAGCAGGGAGGCGCCTACGAGCAGTACTTC.